This T cell receptor beta chain originates from a study of T cells in Graves' hyperthyroidism and ophthalmopathy. Study-level results: Peripheral blood also featured most of the thyroid clonotypes expanded above 0.001. Through a model of 13 V-J features, ophthalmopathy was separated from stable hyperthyroidism.

Ten or more counts support this clonotype. Antigen specificity is unknown. Amplified TCR beta CDR3 regions derived from RNA transcripts. During a first-round RT-PCR of the TCR CDR3, the HTBI primer set was used. TCRdb reprocessed the multiplex PCR reads via MiXCR and lists one record per CDR3 protein. This table holds about 380,000 distinct CDR3 sequences, 18% found once. The V end was cut by 5 bases, the J end by 0 bases, with 11 bases between. Germline V gene data show CDR1 as DFQATT and CDR2 as SNEGSKA (reference sequence). CDR3 length equals 13 residues. Input material: blood. The source is a young man with Graves' ophthalmopathy. The genes are TRBV20-1 and TRBJ2-7; no reliable D call. The CDR3 DNA sequence: TGCAGTGCTCGGAAAACGAGCTCCTACGAGCAGTACTTC. Translated: CSARKTSSYEQYF.